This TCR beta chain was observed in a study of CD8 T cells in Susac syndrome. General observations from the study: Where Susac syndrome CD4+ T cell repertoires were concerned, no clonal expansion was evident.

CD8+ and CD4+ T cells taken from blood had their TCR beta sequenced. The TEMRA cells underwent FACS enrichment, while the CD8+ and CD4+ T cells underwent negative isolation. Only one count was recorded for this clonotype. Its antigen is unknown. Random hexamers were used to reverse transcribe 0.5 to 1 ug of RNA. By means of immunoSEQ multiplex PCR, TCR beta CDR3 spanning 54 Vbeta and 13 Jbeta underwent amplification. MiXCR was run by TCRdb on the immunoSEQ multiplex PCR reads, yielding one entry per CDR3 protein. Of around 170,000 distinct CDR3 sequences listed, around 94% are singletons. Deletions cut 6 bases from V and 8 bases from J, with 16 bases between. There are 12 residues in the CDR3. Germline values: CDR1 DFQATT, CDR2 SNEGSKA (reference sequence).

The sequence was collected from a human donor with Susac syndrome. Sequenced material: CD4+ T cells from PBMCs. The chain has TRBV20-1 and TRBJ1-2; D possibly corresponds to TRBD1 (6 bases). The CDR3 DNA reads TGCAGTGCCGCCTGGGGGGGCGTAGGCTACACCTTC. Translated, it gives CSAAWGGVGYTF.